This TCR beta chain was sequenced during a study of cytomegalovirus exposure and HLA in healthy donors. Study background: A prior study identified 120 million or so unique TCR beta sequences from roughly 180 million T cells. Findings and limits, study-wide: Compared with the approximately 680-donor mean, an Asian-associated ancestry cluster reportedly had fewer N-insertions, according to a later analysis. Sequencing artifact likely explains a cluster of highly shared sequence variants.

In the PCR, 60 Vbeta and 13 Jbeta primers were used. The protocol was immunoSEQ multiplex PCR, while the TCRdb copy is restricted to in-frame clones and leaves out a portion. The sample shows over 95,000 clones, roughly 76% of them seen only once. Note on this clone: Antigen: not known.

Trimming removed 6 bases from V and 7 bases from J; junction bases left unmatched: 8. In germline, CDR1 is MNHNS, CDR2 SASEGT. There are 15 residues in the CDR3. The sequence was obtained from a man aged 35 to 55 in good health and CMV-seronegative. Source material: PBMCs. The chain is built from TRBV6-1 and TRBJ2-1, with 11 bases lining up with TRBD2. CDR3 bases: TGTGCCAGCAGGACTAGACTAGCGGGGCCGAATGAGCAGTTCTTC. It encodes CASRTRLAGPNEQFF.